This TCR beta chain was sequenced in a study of shared clonotypes between healthy human individuals. The ends were cut back, 0 bases at V and 1 base at J, with 9 bases in the middle. This CDR3 has 15 residues. From germline, CDR1 is GTSNPN and CDR2 SVGIG (reference sequence). Clones were read by immunoSEQ multiplex PCR, and TCRdb kept only the in-frame ones, dropping some. The sample lists roughly 2,000,000 clones, around 93% seen once, with more than 1.5% in the top ten. CD45RO-negative, CCR7-selected cells formed the naive CD8 fraction, which excluded terminally differentiated effector memory CD45RA+ cells.

The sample comprised naive CD8+ T cells from PBMCs. The receptor was isolated from a young man in good health. Some clones in this sample may be carry-over from other donors' samples. The chain employs TRBV30 and TRBJ2-2; no reliable D call. The CDR3 region is CAWSVPQRNTGELFF. CDR3 in DNA: TGTGCCTGGAGTGTCCCACAGCGGAACACCGGGGAGCTGTTTTTT.